This TCR beta chain was retrieved from a study of Ad26.COV2.S vaccination and SARS-CoV-2 variants. General study findings and limits: Substantial response breadth was reportedly seen for spike-specific CD8+ and CD4+ T cells after vaccination. Measures of TCR breadth and depth may have fallen short of total T cell responses.

A word on this clone: What it binds is not known.

The ends lost 1 base at V and 4 bases at J; junction bases unmatched: 4. Germline V gene lookup returns CDR1 MGHRA and CDR2 YSYEKL. This CDR3 contains 15 residues. Treatment meaning: some 19 received Ad26.COV2.S at low or high dose, single or two shots; roughly 5 received placebo; per-sample allocation not given. Sampling was performed 63 days after the first vaccine or placebo injection. It was an adult aged 18-55 years in Boston who was the donor. The study used a vaccine consisting of an Ad26 vector that expressed Wuhan-strain SARS-CoV-2 spike. Profiling relied on immunoSEQ multiplex PCR, and the TCRdb table lists in-frame clones only, not all of them. The repertoire holds fewer than 500,000 clones, with approximately 90% as singletons.

The J gene is TRBJ1-1, the V gene TRBV4-1; TRBD1 matches 9 bases. The TCR sequence derives from a person between 18 and 65 years old who received the Ad26.COV2.S COVID-19 vaccine or a placebo. Sequencing used peripheral blood, obtained in a trial of Ad26.COV2.S vaccine versus placebo. In nucleotides, the CDR3 is TGCGCCAGCAGCCAAGGGGACAGGGAATCCACTGAAGCTTTCTTT. Translating gives CASSQGDRESTEAFF.